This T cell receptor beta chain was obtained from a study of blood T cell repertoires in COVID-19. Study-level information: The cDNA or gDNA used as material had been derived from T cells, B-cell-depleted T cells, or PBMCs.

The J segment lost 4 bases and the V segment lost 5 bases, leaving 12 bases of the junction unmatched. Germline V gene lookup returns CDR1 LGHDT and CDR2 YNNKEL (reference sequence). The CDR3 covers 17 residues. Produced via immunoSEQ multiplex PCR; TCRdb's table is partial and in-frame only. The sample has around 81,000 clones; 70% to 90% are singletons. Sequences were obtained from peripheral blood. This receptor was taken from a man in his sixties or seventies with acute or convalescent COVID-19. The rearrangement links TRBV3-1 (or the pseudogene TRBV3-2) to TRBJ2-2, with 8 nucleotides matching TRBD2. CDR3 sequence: CASSIRLAGGSTGELFF. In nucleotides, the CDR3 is TGTGCCAGCAGCATCCGCCTAGCGGGTGGAAGCACCGGGGAGCTGTTTTTT.